This T cell receptor (beta chain) comes out of a study of T cells in Graves' hyperthyroidism and ophthalmopathy. Whole-study findings and limits: Clonotypes that were expanded in thyroid above 0.001 mostly appeared in blood too.

Patients were excluded for uncontrolled infection, other autoimmune disease, pregnancy or lactation. The diagnostic basis comprised clinical symptoms, serum thyroxine and TRAb, thyroid ultrasound and orbital computed tomography. Losses at the gene ends were 1 base for V and 7 bases for J; bases not matched to a gene: 6. The CDR3 covers 14 residues. Germline CDR1 is DFQATT and CDR2 is SNEGSKA (reference sequence). TCR beta CDR3 sequences were amplified from RNA transcripts. The HTBI primer set was used in a first-round RT-PCR of the TCR CDR3. TCRdb used MiXCR to reprocess the multiplex PCR reads, holding one entry per CDR3 protein. The sample contains hundreds of thousands of distinct CDR3 sequences, around a quarter of which appear only once. This clonotype was recorded at least ten times. Its cognate antigen is unknown.

This clonotype was obtained from a woman aged 30 to 39 with Graves' ophthalmopathy. This chain connects TRBV20-1 to TRBJ1-5; the match to TRBD1 covers 8 bases. Sequences were obtained from blood. The CDR3 nucleotides read TGCAGTGCTAGAGGAGACAGGGGAGACCAGCCCCAGCATTTT. As protein: CSARGDRGDQPQHF.